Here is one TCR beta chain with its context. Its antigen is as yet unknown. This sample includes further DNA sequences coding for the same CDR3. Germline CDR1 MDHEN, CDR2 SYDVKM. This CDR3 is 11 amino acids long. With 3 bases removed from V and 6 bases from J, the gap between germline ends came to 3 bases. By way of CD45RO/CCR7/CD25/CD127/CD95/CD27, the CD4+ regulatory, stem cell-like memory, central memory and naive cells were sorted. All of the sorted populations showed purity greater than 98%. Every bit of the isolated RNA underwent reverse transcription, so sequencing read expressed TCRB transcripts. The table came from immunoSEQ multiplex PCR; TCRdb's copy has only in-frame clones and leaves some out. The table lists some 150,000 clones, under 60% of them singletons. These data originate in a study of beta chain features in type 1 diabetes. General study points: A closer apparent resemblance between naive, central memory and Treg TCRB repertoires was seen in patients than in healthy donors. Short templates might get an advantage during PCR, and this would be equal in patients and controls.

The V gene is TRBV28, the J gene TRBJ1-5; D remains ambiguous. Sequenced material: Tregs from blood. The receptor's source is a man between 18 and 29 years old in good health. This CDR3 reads CASSFGQPQHF. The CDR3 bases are TGTGCCAGCAGTTTCGGTCAGCCCCAGCATTTT.